The entry below gives a single T cell receptor (beta chain) sequence along with its context. Antigen: not known. One base separates it from a far larger clone, so it is likely a read error. This sample includes further DNA sequences coding for the same CDR3. The trim removed 3 bases at V and 3 bases at J, leaving 6 bases unmatched. CDR1 and CDR2 from the germline V gene are LGHNA and YSLEER. The CDR3 loop spans 15 amino acids. The data derive from a study of shared clonotypes between healthy human individuals. Ten immunoSEQ deep assay plates were used by the authors to sequence unsorted PBMC DNA. Produced via immunoSEQ multiplex PCR; TCRdb's table is partial and in-frame only. The sample has some 490,000 clones, about 85% seen once. Regarding the study as a whole: Specimens sampled were limited to blood, with tissue repertoires likely differing.

There were no recent acute infections or vaccinations among the donors, who were healthy HIV-negative adults. For genomic DNA, unsorted samples relied on about 90 million PBMCs. This chain connects TRBV4-3 to TRBJ2-7, with TRBD2 matching 9 bases. The TCR was taken from a woman in her 40s in good health. Some clones in this sample may be carry-over from other donors' samples. Material: PBMCs. The DNA for the CDR3 is TGCGCCAGCAGCCAGTCTACTAGCGGGTTCTACGAGCAGTACTTC. Translating it yields CASSQSTSGFYEQYF.